Listed below are T cell receptor beta chains from one sample, sequenced in a study of cytomegalovirus exposure and HLA in healthy donors. The assay was immunoSEQ multiplex PCR, and TCRdb's table has in-frame clones only and misses some. This table holds tens of thousands of clones, approximately 82% found once. Sequencing was performed on PBMCs. The receptors originated from a man aged 40-50 years in good health and CMV-seronegative. The CDR3 runs from the conserved cysteine through the conserved F or W. Each record gives: D gene, clone size, V gene, J gene, CDR3 DNA, CDR3 protein. D genes are given only for firm matches. Clone size, where shown, is once, few, many, or a class for clones that have expanded.

D: TRBD1; size: NA; V: TRBV19; J: TRBJ1-5; DNA: TGTGCCAGTAGAATTACCCACTTTACAGGGGGCGCAGGCGCTAGTTATAGCAATCAGCCCCAGCATTTT; CDR3: CASRITHFTGGAGASYSNQPQHF
D: NA; size: NA; V: TRBV6-6; J: TRBJ1-5; DNA: TGTGCCAGCAGTTACCGGGGGGATAGCAATCAGCCCCAGCATTTT; CDR3: CASSYRGDSNQPQHF
D: TRBD1; size: NA; V: TRBV27; J: TRBJ1-5; DNA: TGTGCCAGCAGTCTAGGACAGGGGGGTCAGCCCCAGCATTTT; CDR3: CASSLGQGGQPQHF
D: NA; size: NA; V: TRBV7-2; J: TRBJ1-4; DNA: TGTGCCAGCAGCCGACAGAGAGCAACTAATGAAAAACTGTTTTTT; CDR3: CASSRQRATNEKLFF
D: TRBD2; size: NA; V: TRBV5-6; J: TRBJ2-1; DNA: TGTGCCAGCAGCCCCGGGACTAGATACAATGAGCAGTTCTTC; CDR3: CASSPGTRYNEQFF
D: NA; size: once; V: TRBV7-2; J: TRBJ1-2; DNA: TGTGCCAGCAGCACTCGATTGAGGACAGCTTATGGCTACACCTTC; CDR3: CASSTRLRTAYGYTF
D: TRBD1; size: NA; V: TRBV28; J: TRBJ1-5; DNA: TGTGCCAGCAGGTCCGGGACAGTAAGCGGTCAGCCCCAGCATTTT; CDR3: CASRSGTVSGQPQHF
D: NA; size: NA; V: TRBV27; J: TRBJ1-1; DNA: TGTGCCTCTCTCCAAGGGGCCGGATTCCCTTACACAAACACTGAAGCTTTCTTT; CDR3: CASLQGAGFPYTNTEAFF
D: NA; size: NA; V: TRBV20-1; J: TRBJ2-5; DNA: TGCAGTGAAGCGGGCCAAGAGACCCAGTACTTC; CDR3: CSEAGQETQYF
D: NA; size: NA; V: TRBV5-1; J: TRBJ2-5; DNA: TGCGCCAGCAGCTTAACAGGGTTCCAAGAGACCCAGTACTTC; CDR3: CASSLTGFQETQYF
D: TRBD2; size: NA; V: TRBV4-2; J: TRBJ2-1; DNA: TGTGCCAGCAGCCAAGAGGGACTACCGACCTACAATGAGCAGTTCTTC; CDR3: CASSQEGLPTYNEQFF
D: NA; size: NA; V: TRBV7-9; J: TRBJ1-1; DNA: TGTGCCAGCAGCTTCGTCTCAGGGTCCCCTGAAGCTTTCTTT; CDR3: CASSFVSGSPEAFF
D: TRBD1; size: NA; V: TRBV6-5; J: TRBJ2-7; DNA: TGTGCCAGCAGTGTAGGGGGCGGAATGGCGAGCGAGCAGTACTTC; CDR3: CASSVGGGMASEQYF
D: TRBD1; size: NA; V: TRBV19; J: TRBJ1-1; DNA: TGTGCCAGTAGTATAGAGGGACAGTTGAACACTGAAGCTTTCTTT; CDR3: CASSIEGQLNTEAFF
D: TRBD1; size: NA; V: TRBV9; J: TRBJ2-7; DNA: TGTGCCAGCAGCGGCCGGGACAGCCTTGCCGAGCAGTACTTC; CDR3: CASSGRDSLAEQYF
D: TRBD1; size: NA; V: TRBV13; J: TRBJ2-5; DNA: TGTGCCAGCAGCTTAGTTTCGGGACAGATCCAAGAGACCCAGTACTTC; CDR3: CASSLVSGQIQETQYF
D: NA; size: NA; V: TRBV5-4; J: TRBJ1-2; DNA: TGTGCCAGCAGCTGGGACAACGGTGGCTACACCTTC; CDR3: CASSWDNGGYTF
D: NA; size: NA; V: TRBV6-5; J: TRBJ2-1; DNA: TGTGCCAGCAGTCCGGACAAGAATGAGCAGTTCTTC; CDR3: CASSPDKNEQFF
D: TRBD2; size: few; V: TRBV7-9; J: TRBJ2-1; DNA: TGTGCCAGCAGCTTAGCGGCGGGGGATGAGCAGTTCTTC; CDR3: CASSLAAGDEQFF
D: NA; size: NA; V: TRBV10-2; J: TRBJ1-4; DNA: TGCGCCAGCAGTGAGTCGGTCACAGGTGCAACTAATGAAAAACTGTTTTTT; CDR3: CASSESVTGATNEKLFF
D: NA; size: NA; V: TRBV19; J: TRBJ1-1; DNA: TGTGCCAGTAGTCGATCGACAGGCGGGTGGGCTGAAGCTTTCTTT; CDR3: CASSRSTGGWAEAFF
D: NA; size: NA; V: TRBV29-1; J: TRBJ2-3; DNA: TGCAGCGTTGAAGGGGGGGCAGATACGCAGTATTTT; CDR3: CSVEGGADTQYF
D: TRBD1; size: NA; V: TRBV6-6; J: TRBJ1-2; DNA: TGTGCCAGCAGTTCAGGGACAGGGAACGGCTACACCTTC; CDR3: CASSSGTGNGYTF
D: TRBD1; size: few; V: TRBV4-2; J: TRBJ1-4; DNA: TGTGCCAGCAGACCGGGACAGGATAATGAAAAACTGTTTTTT; CDR3: CASRPGQDNEKLFF
D: TRBD2; size: NA; V: TRBV29-1; J: TRBJ2-1; DNA: TGCAGCGTTGAAACGAGCGGGAGAGCCTCCTACAATGAGCAGTTCTTC; CDR3: CSVETSGRASYNEQFF
D: NA; size: NA; V: TRBV4-2; J: TRBJ2-7; DNA: TGTGCCAGCAGCCAAGATCAATCGACAGAGTCCTACGAGCAGTACTTC; CDR3: CASSQDQSTESYEQYF
D: TRBD1; size: NA; V: TRBV6-1; J: TRBJ2-1; DNA: TGTGCCAGCAGTGGTAGGCAGGGGGCGAACAATGAGCAGTTCTTC; CDR3: CASSGRQGANNEQFF
D: TRBD2; size: NA; V: TRBV11-2; J: TRBJ2-3; DNA: TGTGCCAGCAGCTCAGTATCGGGAGGAGATACGCAGTATTTT; CDR3: CASSSVSGGDTQYF
D: TRBD1; size: NA; V: TRBV29-1; J: TRBJ2-2; DNA: TGCAGCGTTGCCGGGACAGCGAACACCGGGGAGCTGTTTTTT; CDR3: CSVAGTANTGELFF
D: TRBD1; size: NA; V: TRBV5-1; J: TRBJ2-1; DNA: TGCGCCAGCAGCGCCGGACAGGGGGCTTACAATGAGCAGTTCTTC; CDR3: CASSAGQGAYNEQFF
D: TRBD1; size: once; V: TRBV6-6; J: TRBJ1-2; DNA: TGTGCCAGCAACCCAGGGGGCTCCCTCACCTATGGCTACACCTTC; CDR3: CASNPGGSLTYGYTF
D: NA; size: NA; V: TRBV11-2; J: TRBJ2-1; DNA: TGTGCCAGCAGGGACCGTAGGGGTAATGAGCAGTTCTTC; CDR3: CASRDRRGNEQFF
D: TRBD1; size: NA; V: TRBV7-9; J: TRBJ1-1; DNA: TGTGCCAGCAGCGAAGGGACAGCCTATGAAGCTTTCTTT; CDR3: CASSEGTAYEAFF
D: TRBD1; size: NA; V: TRBV27; J: TRBJ1-1; DNA: TGTGCCAGCAGCCCCCGGACAGGGACTGAAGCTTTCTTT; CDR3: CASSPRTGTEAFF
D: NA; size: NA; V: TRBV10-3; J: TRBJ2-1; DNA: TGTGCCATCAGTGAAGCGTACAATGAGCAGTTCTTC; CDR3: CAISEAYNEQFF
D: NA; size: NA; V: TRBV7-8; J: TRBJ2-2; DNA: TGTGCCAGCAGCTCCGCGGAGCGGAGAACCACCGGGGAGCTGTTTTTT; CDR3: CASSSAERRTTGELFF
D: NA; size: NA; V: TRBV18; J: TRBJ2-7; DNA: TGTGCCAGCTCACCATATGAAGACAGCCCCTACGAGCAGTACTTC; CDR3: CASSPYEDSPYEQYF
D: NA; size: NA; V: TRBV5-6; J: TRBJ1-1; DNA: TGTGCCAGCAGCTTTTTACGTCGTCAGGGAGGCACTGAAGCTTTCTTT; CDR3: CASSFLRRQGGTEAFF
D: NA; size: NA; V: TRBV15; J: TRBJ2-7; DNA: TGTGCCACCAGCAGAGATTTGAGCGGTAGCTCCTACGAGCAGTACTTC; CDR3: CATSRDLSGSSYEQYF
D: NA; size: NA; V: TRBV6-1; J: TRBJ1-5; DNA: TGTGCCAGCAGCCCTCGGGGGAATCAGCCCCAGCATTTT; CDR3: CASSPRGNQPQHF
D: TRBD2; size: once; V: TRBV30; J: TRBJ2-3; DNA: TGTGCCTGGAGTGTACTAGCGGGAACCACAGATACGCAGTATTTT; CDR3: CAWSVLAGTTDTQYF